The clone carrying this T cell receptor beta chain was counted at least ten times. Documented time point: sample taken at primary tumor resection. Samples were donated by 72 untreated early-stage non-small cell lung cancer patients. Unsorted tumor, nontumor lung tissue or cryopreserved PBMC supplied the whole RNA. Individually, TCR cDNA molecules were each labelled with a unique molecular identifier. TCRdb called the 5' RACE reads again in MiXCR, with one record for every CDR3 protein. The profile shows tens of thousands of distinct CDR3 sequences, under 7.5% of them singletons. These data come from a study of spatial heterogeneity in lung cancer. This specimen was PBMCs, taken at surgery. This TCR derives from a female donor with early-stage non-small cell lung cancer.

CDR3 DNA sequence: TGCAGTGCTCCTGACAATAGCGGGAGGTCTAACAATGAGCAGTTCTTC. It encodes CSAPDNSGRSNNEQFF. The chain is built from TRBV20-1 and TRBJ2-1; TRBD2 aligns across 10 bases. Germline lookup yields CDR1 DFQATT and CDR2 SNEGSKA (reference sequence). After removal of 5 bases from V and 5 bases from J, the junction contained 12 bases not matched to a gene. There are 16 residues in the CDR3.